Sequencing of this TCR beta chain was carried out in a study of vaccination and CD4 T cells after COVID-19. Study findings and constraints: Researchers report that a median about 87% of reactive clones in convalescent patients surfaced only post-vaccination.

Treatment meaning: roughly 10-day PBMC culture with coronavirus spike peptide pools or control peptides (ViraFEST assay). Convalescent patients tested SARS-CoV-2 PCR positive from March to December 2020, before Alpha, Beta and Delta emerged. Per-well cultures of two million PBMCs received roughly 9.8 IU/ml IL-2 and around 10 ug/ml peptide pools. Half the growth medium was swapped for new IL-2 medium on days 3 and 7. Cultured CD4+ T cell DNA underwent sequencing with the Oncomine TCR Beta short-read assay. TCRdb re-analysed the PCR reads in MiXCR, keeping a single row per CDR3 protein. The sample consists of 12,000 or so distinct CDR3 sequences, about two thirds of them appearing once. Germline assignment: CDR1 MNHEY and CDR2 SVGEGT. This CDR3 spans 13 amino acids. V was trimmed by 6 bases and J by 8 bases, leaving 14 bases between them. About this clonotype: Its matching antigen is unknown.

The clonotype originates from a human donor who had recovered from COVID-19. Source material: CD4+ T cells from blood, cultured in vitro. The chain uses TRBV6-2 or TRBV6-3 and TRBJ2-1; D is perhaps TRBD2 (5 bases). CDR3 nucleotides: TGTGCCAGCAGATCACTGGCGGGCGATGAGCAGTTCTTC. Translation gives CASRSLAGDEQFF.